This entry concerns a single T cell receptor beta chain. Its antigen is currently not known. No quality values exist for individual bases; no much larger clone is one base distant. The library came from the immunoSEQ multiplex PCR assay. Concerning the study's data processing: A statistical classification framework was developed to diagnose cytomegalovirus status using the catalog of TCR beta chain sequences. TCRdb holds this immuneACCESS table with in-frame rearrangements only. Some clones are missing; in checked studies, unresolved V genes explain under half, and the rest has no known cause. The D gene and trimming were derived from the DNA, and the V and J assignments and clone size from that table. Here the sample has fewer than 150,000 clones; approximately 82% occur a single time. 30% of the sample belongs to the ten largest clones. Donors formed part of the validation cohort, which comprised 120 subjects and was distinct from the first cohort of under 750 subjects.

At the junction V is shortened by 2 bases and J by 0 bases, with 11 bases in between. From the cysteine up to the phenylalanine, the CDR3 has a length of 15 residues. The only DNA kept is the CDR3, 45 bases in frame from the first base. As encoded in the germline V gene (reference sequence), CDR1 is LNHDA while CDR2 is SQIVND. This sample is part of a study of cytomegalovirus exposure and HLA in healthy donors (dated by TCRdb to 2016 to 2017). Describing the broader study: The roughly 670 repertoires of the first cohort and the 95 to 150 validation repertoires were produced on the same platform, according to a later analysis. The aim of the study was to test whether cataloging public T cell receptors could identify signatures of past pathogen exposure. Besides the first cohort of roughly 660 subjects, a separate validation cohort made up of some 110 different subjects was used. The study combined high-throughput TCR immunosequencing, statistical association of individual TCRs with disease status, and machine learning to predict cytomegalovirus infection status.

Overall results and qualifications from the work: In a later analysis, TCRs clustered in the first cohort were found to also tend to co-occur in the 100 to 150 validation repertoires, with about 93% of cluster scores above 0. Most TCR sequences were observed very rarely across donors, whereas some public TCRs were present in many individuals. The authors suggested that the approach could potentially be extended to other disease states and immunological phenotypes. A few of the identified cytomegalovirus-associated TCR beta chains were confirmed in vitro to be specific for cytomegalovirus antigens. The validation cohort had no HLA typing available for a later analysis, so co-occurrence within that cohort was assessed over all 120 or so repertoires. The study gave a list of 150 to 200 TCR beta chains associated with cytomegalovirus. In both the original and validation cohorts, the classifier was reported to diagnose cytomegalovirus status with high specificity and sensitivity.

The sequence came from a man in his thirties or forties in good health and CMV-seropositive. The chain joins TRBV19 to TRBJ2-7; too little of a D gene remains to name it. The material sequenced was PBMCs. The CDR3 region has the sequence CASSILCAYSYEQYF. The base sequence is TGTGCCAGTAGTATACTTTGCGCCTACTCCTACGAGCAGTACTTC.